Listed below are T cell receptor beta chains from one sample, sequenced in a study of CD8 T cells in Susac syndrome. TCRdb called the immunoSEQ multiplex PCR reads again in MiXCR, with one record for every CDR3 protein. The table includes around 80,000 distinct CDR3 sequences, roughly 96% detected once. The sample comprised CD8+ T cells from PBMCs. All receptors come from a human donor with Susac syndrome. Each CDR3 is given with its conserved first and last residue.

>TRBV27|TRBJ1-2
CASSTLPQGSWYGYTF
>TRBV9|TRBJ2-1
CASNDGTGYNEQFF
>TRBV29-1|TRBJ2-7
CSVISGGRETPSYEQYF
>TRBV12-3/TRBV12-4|TRBJ1-1
CASSLPGATGQNTEAFF
>TRBV20-1|TRBJ1-5
CRQLEGDRENSNQPQHF
>TRBV2|TRBJ2-5
CASDSGTSGGTQYF
>TRBV4-3|TRBJ2-3
CASSQGTSGIGERTDTQYF
>TRBV27|TRBJ1-1
CASSLTRGREAFF
>TRBV29-1|TRBJ1-1
CSVDGLDSKGATEAFF
>TRBV20-1|TRBJ1-2
CSAADGYTF
>TRBV10-3|TRBJ2-7
CAISQGGPVEQYF
>TRBV20-1|TRBJ2-7
CSARDRDYTYEQYF
>TRBV25-1|TRBJ1-2
CASKRQGNYTF
>TRBV6-5|TRBJ2-7
CASSLRGEQYF
>TRBV15|TRBJ2-3
CATSRVFTDTQYF
>TRBV15|TRBJ2-3
CATSAAPGVTDTQYF
>TRBV14|TRBJ2-5
CASSNRQAGGTQYF
>TRBV28|TRBJ2-1
CASSPTSGIDEQFF
>TRBV6-1|TRBJ2-3
CASSVGVTLLTDTQYF
>TRBV30|TRBJ2-1
CAWQETTPYNEQFF
>TRBV29-1|TRBJ2-7
CSVQGGHQGASYEQYF
>TRBV7-2|TRBJ1-2
CASSPLGVSLYGYTF
>TRBV5-8|TRBJ1-4
CASSWTGLRGEKLFF